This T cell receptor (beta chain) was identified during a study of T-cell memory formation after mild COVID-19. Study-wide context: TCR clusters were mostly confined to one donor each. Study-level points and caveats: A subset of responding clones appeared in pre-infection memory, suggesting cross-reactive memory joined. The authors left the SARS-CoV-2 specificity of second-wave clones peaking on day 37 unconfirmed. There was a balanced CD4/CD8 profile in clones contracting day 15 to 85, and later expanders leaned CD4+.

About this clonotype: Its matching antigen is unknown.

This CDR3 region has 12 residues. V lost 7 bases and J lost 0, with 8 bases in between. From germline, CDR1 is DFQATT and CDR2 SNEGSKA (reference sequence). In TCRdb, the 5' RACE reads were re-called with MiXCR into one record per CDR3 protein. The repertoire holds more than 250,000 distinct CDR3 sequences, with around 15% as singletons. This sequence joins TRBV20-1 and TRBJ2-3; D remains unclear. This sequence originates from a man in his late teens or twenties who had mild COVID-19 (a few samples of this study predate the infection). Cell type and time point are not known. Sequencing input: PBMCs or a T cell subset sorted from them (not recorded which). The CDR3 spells CSVGRSTDTQYF. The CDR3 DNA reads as TGCAGTGTCGGACGGAGCACAGATACGCAGTATTTT.